This TCR beta chain is from a study of blood T cell repertoires in COVID-19. The repertoire was sequenced with immunoSEQ multiplex PCR; TCRdb's copy has only in-frame clones and lacks some. This sample has 200,000 to 250,000 clones, with roughly four fifths found just once. The V gene end was trimmed by 4 bases and the J gene end by 9 bases; junction bases not matched to a gene: 5. The CDR3 runs 15 residues. Germline V gives CDR1 KGHDR, CDR2 SFDVKD. Cohort assignment relied on participant-reported clinical history. This TCR came from a man between 35 and 55 years old who had recovered from COVID-19. The chain couples TRBV24-1 to TRBJ2-1, with 13 nucleotides matching TRBD2. The sequenced material came from PBMCs or T cells enriched from blood (not recorded which). CDR3 residues: CATSELAGGPREQFF. The CDR3 DNA is TGTGCCACCAGTGAACTAGCGGGAGGGCCCCGTGAGCAGTTCTTC.